This T cell receptor beta chain was recovered during a study of cytomegalovirus exposure and HLA in healthy donors. Regarding the study as a whole: A later analysis revealed that TCR association rates differed between HLA loci, peaking at DRB1 and bottoming out at HLA-C. Sequencing likely produced, as an artifact, a cluster of highly shared sequence variants. In an earlier analysis, about 87% or about 30%: the productive usage of most TCR beta V segments. Published work reported that the classifier diagnosed cytomegalovirus status with high specificity and sensitivity.

Comment on this clone: Antigen specificity is unknown.

Primers included in the PCR were 60 Vbeta and 13 Jbeta primers. This table comes from immunoSEQ multiplex PCR, and its TCRdb copy is limited to in-frame clones, with some not included. The sample includes roughly 200,000 clones, about 89% of them seen just once. The germline V and J ends were trimmed by 6 bases and 3 bases, with 17 bases remaining between them. Per germline, CDR1 SGHTA and CDR2 FQGNSA. CDR3 length: 15 amino acids. V and J are TRBV7-2 and TRBJ1-2; D gene unclear. Material for sequencing was PBMCs. The clonotype originates from a woman younger than 35 in good health and CMV-seronegative. CDR3 sequence (DNA): TGTGCCAGCAGTTCAATGGGTGACGGGTACTATGGCTACACCTTC. Its translation is CASSSMGDGYYGYTF.